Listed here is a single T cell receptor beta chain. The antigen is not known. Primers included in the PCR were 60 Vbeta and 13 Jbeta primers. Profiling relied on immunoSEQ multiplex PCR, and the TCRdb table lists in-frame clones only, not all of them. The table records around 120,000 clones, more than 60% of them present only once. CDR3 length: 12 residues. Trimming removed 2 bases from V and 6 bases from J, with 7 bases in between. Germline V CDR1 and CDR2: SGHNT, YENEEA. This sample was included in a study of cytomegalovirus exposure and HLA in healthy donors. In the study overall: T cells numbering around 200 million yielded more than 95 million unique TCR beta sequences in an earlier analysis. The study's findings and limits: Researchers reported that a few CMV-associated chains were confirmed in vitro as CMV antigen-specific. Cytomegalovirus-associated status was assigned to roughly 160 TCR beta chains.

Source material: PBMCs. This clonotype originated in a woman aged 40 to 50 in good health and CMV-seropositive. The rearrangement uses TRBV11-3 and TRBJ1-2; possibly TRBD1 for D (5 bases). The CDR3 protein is CASSLSGDGYTF. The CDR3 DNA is TGTGCCAGCAGCTTATCGGGGGATGGCTACACCTTC.